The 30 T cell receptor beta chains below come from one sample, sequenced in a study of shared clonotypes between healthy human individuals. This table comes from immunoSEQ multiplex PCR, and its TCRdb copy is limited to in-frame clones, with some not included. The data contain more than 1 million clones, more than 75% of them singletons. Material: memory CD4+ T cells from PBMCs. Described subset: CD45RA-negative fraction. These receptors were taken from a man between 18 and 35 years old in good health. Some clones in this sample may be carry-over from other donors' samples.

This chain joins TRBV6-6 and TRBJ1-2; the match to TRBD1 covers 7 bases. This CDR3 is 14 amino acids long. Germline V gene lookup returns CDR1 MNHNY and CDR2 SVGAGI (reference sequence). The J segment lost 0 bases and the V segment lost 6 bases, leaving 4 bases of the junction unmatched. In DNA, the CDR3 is TGTGCCAGCAGGGTCGGGACAGCTAACTATGGCTACACCTTC. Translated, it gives CASRVGTANYGYTF.

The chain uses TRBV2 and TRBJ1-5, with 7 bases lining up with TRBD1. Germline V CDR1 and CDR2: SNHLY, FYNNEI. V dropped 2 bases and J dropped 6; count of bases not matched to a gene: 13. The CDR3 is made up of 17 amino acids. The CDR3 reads CASSEYKGAGGGQPQHF. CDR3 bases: TGTGCCAGCAGTGAATATAAAGGGGCAGGGGGAGGTCAGCCCCAGCATTTT.

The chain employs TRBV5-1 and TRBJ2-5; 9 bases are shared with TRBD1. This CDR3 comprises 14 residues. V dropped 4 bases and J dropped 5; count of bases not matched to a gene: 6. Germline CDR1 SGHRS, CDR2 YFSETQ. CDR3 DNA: TGCGCCAGCAGCACAGGGGGCGTTGGGGAGACCCAGTACTTC. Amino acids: CASSTGGVGETQYF.

The CDR3 sequence is CASSGLADYNEQFF. For the CDR3, the DNA is TGTGCCAGCAGTGGACTAGCGGACTACAATGAGCAGTTCTTC. The chain recombines TRBV6-1 with TRBJ2-1; 9 nucleotides match TRBD2. The CDR3 contains 14 residues. J gave up 3 bases and V 4 bases, and 1 base lay outside the gene matches. CDR1 and CDR2 from the germline V gene are MNHNS and SASEGT.

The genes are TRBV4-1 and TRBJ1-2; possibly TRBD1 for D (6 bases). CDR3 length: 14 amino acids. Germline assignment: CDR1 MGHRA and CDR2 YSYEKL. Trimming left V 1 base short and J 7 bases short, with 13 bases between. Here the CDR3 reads CASSQGGGAFGYTF. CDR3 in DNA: TGCGCCAGCAGCCAAGGTGGGGGGGCTTTTGGCTACACCTTC.

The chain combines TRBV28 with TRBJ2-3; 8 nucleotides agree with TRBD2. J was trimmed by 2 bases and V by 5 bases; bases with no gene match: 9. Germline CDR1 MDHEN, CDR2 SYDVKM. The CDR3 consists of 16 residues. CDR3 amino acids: CASSSGRAFSTDTQYF. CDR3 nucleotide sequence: TGTGCCAGCAGTAGCGGGAGAGCCTTCTCCACAGATACGCAGTATTTT.

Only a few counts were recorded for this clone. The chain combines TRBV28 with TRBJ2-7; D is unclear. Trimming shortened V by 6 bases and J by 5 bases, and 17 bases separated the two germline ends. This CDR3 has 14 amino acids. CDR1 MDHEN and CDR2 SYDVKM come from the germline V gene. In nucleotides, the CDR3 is TGTGCCAGCAGCGCCCTAAGGTATGCGGACGAGCAGTACTTC. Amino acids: CASSALRYADEQYF.

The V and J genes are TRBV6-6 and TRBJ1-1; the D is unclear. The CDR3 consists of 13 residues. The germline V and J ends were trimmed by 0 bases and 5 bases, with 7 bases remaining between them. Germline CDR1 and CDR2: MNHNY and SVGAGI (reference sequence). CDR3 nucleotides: TGTGCCAGCAGTTACTCGAGCAGGACTGAAGCTTTCTTT. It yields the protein CASSYSSRTEAFF.

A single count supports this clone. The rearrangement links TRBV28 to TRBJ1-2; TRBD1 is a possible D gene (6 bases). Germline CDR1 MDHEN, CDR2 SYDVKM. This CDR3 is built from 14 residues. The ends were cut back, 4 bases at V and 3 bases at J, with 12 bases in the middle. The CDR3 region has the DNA TGTGCCAGCAGTTCCGGACAGCTACACTATGGCTACACCTTC. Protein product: CASSSGQLHYGYTF.

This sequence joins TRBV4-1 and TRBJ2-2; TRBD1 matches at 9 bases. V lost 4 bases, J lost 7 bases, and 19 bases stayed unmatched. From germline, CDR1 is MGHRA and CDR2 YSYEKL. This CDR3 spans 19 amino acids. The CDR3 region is CASSLSSWGYSDRGGELFF. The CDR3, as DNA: TGCGCCAGCAGCCTCTCCTCATGGGGGTACTCGGACAGGGGCGGGGAGCTGTTTTTT.

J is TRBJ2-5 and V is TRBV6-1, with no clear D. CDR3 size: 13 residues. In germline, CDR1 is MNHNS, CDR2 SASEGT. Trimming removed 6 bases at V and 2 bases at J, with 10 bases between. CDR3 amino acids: CASRPPGQETQYF. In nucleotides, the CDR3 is TGTGCCAGCAGGCCTCCCGGGCAAGAGACCCAGTACTTC.

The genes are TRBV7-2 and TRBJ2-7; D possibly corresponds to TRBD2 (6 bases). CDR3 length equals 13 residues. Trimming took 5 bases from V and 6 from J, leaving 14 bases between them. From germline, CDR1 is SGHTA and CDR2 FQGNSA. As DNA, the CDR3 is TGTGCCAGCAGCCCCCAGTGGAGGGGCGAGCAGTACTTC. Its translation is CASSPQWRGEQYF.

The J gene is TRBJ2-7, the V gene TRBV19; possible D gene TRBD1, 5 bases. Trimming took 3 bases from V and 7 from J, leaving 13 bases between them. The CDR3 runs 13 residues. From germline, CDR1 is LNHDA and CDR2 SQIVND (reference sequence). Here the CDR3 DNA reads TGTGCCAGTAGTATTGAAGGTTCAGGGGAGCAGTACTTC. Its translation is CASSIEGSGEQYF.

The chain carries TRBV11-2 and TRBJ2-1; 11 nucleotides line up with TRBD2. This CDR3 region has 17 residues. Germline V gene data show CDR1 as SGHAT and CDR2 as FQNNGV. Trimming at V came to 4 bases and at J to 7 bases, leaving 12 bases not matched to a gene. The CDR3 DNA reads TGTGCCAGCAGCTCCTCACCGGGACTAGCGGCTAAGAATGAGCAGTTCTTC. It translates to CASSSSPGLAAKNEQFF. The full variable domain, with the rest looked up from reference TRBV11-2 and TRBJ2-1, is EAGVAQSPRYKIIEKRQSVAFWCNPISGHATLYWYQQILGQGPKLLIQFQNNGVVDDSQLPKDRFSAERLKGVDSTLKIQPAKLEDSAVYLCASSSSPGLAAKNEQFFGPGTRLTVL.

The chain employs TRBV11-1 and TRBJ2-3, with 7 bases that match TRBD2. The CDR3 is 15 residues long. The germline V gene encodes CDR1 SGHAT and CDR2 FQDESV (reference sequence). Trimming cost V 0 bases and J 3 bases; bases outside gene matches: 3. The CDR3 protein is CASSLAGGPTDTQYF. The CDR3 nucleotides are TGTGCCAGCAGCTTAGCGGGAGGGCCGACAGATACGCAGTATTTT.

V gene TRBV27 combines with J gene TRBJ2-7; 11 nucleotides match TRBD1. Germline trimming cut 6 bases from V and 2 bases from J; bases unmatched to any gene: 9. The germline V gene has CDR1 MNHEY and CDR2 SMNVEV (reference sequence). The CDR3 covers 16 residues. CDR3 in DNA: TGTGCCAGCAGATCATGGGACAGGGGGTCCCCCTACGAGCAGTACTTC. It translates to CASRSWDRGSPYEQYF.

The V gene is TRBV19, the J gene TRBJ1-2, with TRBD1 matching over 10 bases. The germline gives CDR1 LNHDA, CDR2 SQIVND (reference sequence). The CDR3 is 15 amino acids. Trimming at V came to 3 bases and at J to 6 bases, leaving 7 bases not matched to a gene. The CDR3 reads CASSIPGQGSHGYTF. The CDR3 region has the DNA TGTGCCAGTAGTATCCCGGGACAGGGGAGCCATGGCTACACCTTC.

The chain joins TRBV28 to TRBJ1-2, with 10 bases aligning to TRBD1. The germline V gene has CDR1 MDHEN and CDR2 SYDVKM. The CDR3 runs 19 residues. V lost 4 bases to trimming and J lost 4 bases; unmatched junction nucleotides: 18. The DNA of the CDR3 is TGTGCCAGCAGTTCCAACCGTTGGGAGGACAGGGGGAATCGCTATGGCTACACCTTC. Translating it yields CASSSNRWEDRGNRYGYTF.

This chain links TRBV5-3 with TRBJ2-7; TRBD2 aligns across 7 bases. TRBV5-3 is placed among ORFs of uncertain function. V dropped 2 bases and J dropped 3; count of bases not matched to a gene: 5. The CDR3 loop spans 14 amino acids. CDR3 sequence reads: CARSFGREYYEQYF. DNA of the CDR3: TGTGCCAGAAGCTTTGGGAGGGAGTACTACGAGCAGTACTTC.

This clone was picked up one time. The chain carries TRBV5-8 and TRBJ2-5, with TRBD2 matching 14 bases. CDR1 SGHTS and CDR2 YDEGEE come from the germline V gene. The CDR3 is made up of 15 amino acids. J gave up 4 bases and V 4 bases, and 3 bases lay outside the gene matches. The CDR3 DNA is TGTGCCAGCAGCAAGGGACTAGCGGGAGTAGAGACCCAGTACTTC. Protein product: CASSKGLAGVETQYF.

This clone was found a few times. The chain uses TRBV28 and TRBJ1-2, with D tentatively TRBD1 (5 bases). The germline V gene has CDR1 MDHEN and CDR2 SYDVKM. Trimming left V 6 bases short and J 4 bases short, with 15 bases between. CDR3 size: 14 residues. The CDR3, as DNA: TGTGCCAGCAGGGGGGACGGGACCTTCTATGGCTACACCTTC. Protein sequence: CASRGDGTFYGYTF.

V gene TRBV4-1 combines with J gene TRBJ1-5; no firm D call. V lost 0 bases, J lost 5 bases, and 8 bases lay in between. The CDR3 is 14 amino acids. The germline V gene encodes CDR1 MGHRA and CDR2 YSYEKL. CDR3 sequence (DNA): TGCGCCAGCAGCCAAGATAGGCAGTATCAGCCCCAGCATTTT. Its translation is CASSQDRQYQPQHF.

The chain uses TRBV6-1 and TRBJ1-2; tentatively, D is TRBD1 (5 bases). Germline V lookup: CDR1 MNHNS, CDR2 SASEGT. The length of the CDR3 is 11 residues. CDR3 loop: CGGGGNYGYTF. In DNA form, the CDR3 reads TGTGGAGGCGGGGGTAACTATGGCTACACCTTC.

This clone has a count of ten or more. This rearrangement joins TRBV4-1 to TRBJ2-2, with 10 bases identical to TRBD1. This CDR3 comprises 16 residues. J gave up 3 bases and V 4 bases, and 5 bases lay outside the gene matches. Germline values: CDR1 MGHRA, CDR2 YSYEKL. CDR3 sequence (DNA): TGCGCCAGCAGCCTCAGGACAGGGGGGGACACCGGGGAGCTGTTTTTT. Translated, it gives CASSLRTGGDTGELFF.

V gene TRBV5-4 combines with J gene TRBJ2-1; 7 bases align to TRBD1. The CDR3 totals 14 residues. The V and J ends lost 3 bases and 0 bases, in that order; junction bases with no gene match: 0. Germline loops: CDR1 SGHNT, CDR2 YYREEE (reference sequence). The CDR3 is CASSWTGSYNEQFF. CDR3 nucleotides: TGTGCCAGCAGCTGGACAGGCTCCTACAATGAGCAGTTCTTC. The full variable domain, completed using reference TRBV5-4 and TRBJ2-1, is ETGVTQSPTHLIKTRGQQVTLRCSSQSGHNTVSWYQQALGQGPQFIFQYYREEENGRGNFPPRFSGLQFPNYSSELNVNALELDDSALYLCASSWTGSYNEQFFGPGTRLTVL.

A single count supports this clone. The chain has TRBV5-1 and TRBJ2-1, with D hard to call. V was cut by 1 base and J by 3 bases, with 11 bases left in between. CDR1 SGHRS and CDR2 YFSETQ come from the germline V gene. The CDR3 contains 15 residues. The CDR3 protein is CASSLSDPGYNEQFF. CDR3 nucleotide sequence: TGCGCCAGCAGCTTGTCAGATCCTGGCTACAATGAGCAGTTCTTC.

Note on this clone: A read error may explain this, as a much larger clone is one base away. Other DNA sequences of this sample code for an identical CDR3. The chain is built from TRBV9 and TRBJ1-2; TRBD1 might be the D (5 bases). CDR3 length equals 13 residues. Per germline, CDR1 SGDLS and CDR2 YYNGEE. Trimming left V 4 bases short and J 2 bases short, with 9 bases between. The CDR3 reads CASSPDRNYGYTF. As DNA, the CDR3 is TGTGCCAGCAGCCCAGACAGAAACTATGGCTACACCTTC.

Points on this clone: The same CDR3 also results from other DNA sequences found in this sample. In DNA, the CDR3 is TGTGCCAGCTCACCCAGGGGTACAGATACGCAGTATTTT. It codes for CASSPRGTDTQYF. The chain recombines TRBV18 with TRBJ2-3; D may be TRBD1 (6 bases). The CDR3 has 13 amino acids. The germline V gene encodes CDR1 KGHSH and CDR2 LQKENI. V was trimmed by 3 bases and J by 3 bases, leaving 7 bases between them.

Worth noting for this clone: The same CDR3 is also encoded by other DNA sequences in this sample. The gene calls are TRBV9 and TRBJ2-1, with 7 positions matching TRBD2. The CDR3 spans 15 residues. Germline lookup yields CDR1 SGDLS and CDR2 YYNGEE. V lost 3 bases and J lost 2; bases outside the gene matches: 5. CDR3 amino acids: CASSGLAVPYNEQFF. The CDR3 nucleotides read TGTGCCAGCAGCGGGCTAGCGGTCCCCTACAATGAGCAGTTCTTC.

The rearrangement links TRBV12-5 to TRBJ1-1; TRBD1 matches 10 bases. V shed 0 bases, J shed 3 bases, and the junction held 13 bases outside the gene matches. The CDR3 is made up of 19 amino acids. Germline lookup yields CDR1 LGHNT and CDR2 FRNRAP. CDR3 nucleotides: TGTGCTAGTGGTTTGGTAAAAGCTGGGGACAGGGGTTTTTACACTGAAGCTTTCTTT. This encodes CASGLVKAGDRGFYTEAFF.